This T cell receptor (beta chain) is drawn from a study of monozygotic twins with cystic fibrosis. Assay: immunoSEQ multiplex PCR; the TCRdb copy retains only in-frame clones and omits some. The repertoire consists of about 23,000 clones, with about 97% occurring once and the leading ten covering less than 0.15%. This clone was detected only once. The V segment lost 3 bases and the J segment 9 bases; nucleotides outside the gene matches: 13. This CDR3 contains 17 residues. The germline gives CDR1 SGHRS, CDR2 YFSETQ. The sequencing input was blood. The chain couples TRBV5-1 to TRBJ2-1; 12 bases are a match to TRBD2. The clonotype originates from a girl between 10 and 17 years old with cystic fibrosis. For the CDR3, the DNA is TGCGCCAGCAGCTGGAGACAGGTTTCTAGCGGGAGGGGTGAGCAGTTCTTC. Amino acids: CASSWRQVSSGRGEQFF.